The sequence of this TCR beta chain was determined in a study of cytomegalovirus exposure and HLA in healthy donors listed by TCRdb under 2017. For the study in its entirety: In an earlier analysis of several hundred of the donors, 276 Gb of sequence data and 117 million unique TCR beta sequences from 150 million to 200 million T cells were reported. The study profiled the T cell repertoires of fewer than 850 subjects by immunosequencing and related them to cytomegalovirus serostatus. Donor age, sex, ethnicity and CMV serostatus were compiled alongside the repertoire data. On average, about 200,000 unique TCR beta nucleotide sequences were sequenced per donor among fewer than 500 genotyped donors of the cohort, with around 19% of those sequences being non-productive. Besides the first cohort of roughly 700 subjects, a separate validation cohort made up of some 110 different subjects was used. The aim of the study was to test whether cataloging public T cell receptors could identify signatures of past pathogen exposure. A later genetic analysis used genome-wide SNP genotypes for about 60% of the 666 donors, treating that subset as a discovery cohort. The number of typed donors differed by locus: roughly 629-640 for A, B, C, DRB1 and DQB1; approximately 520 for DQA1; approximately 600 for DPA1; and roughly 490 for DPB1. An earlier analysis of 587 of the donors applied high-throughput TCR beta sequencing to assess whether each TCR beta V gene segment acted as functional or pseudogenic. An early release covering 550 to 650 HLA-typed donors comprised approximately 300 gigabases of sequencing data and around 86 million unique TCR sequences. Of the 350 to 400 genotyped donors, about 80% fell in the genetic ancestry cluster associated with self-reported Caucasian donors. Several DR-DQ haplotypes were handled as single units for association and clustering because linkage in the cohort was strong. High-throughput TCR immunosequencing, statistical association of individual TCRs with disease status, and machine learning were combined to predict cytomegalovirus infection status. Rather than drawing on any new phenotypic data, the later analysis identified candidate immune exposures from TCR beta sequences and the way those sequences occurred across donors. HLA typing covered class I and class II loci at four-digit resolution. To study patterns of TCR occurrence, a later analysis re-analyzed previously published TCR beta repertoires from 550 to 800 donors and added high-resolution HLA genotyping. Every repertoire in the discovery cohort had been generated on one and the same sequencing platform.

Results and caveats for the whole study, not just this receptor: A cluster of highly shared sequence variants was judged likely to be a technical artifact of the sequencing pipeline. Three of the identified cytomegalovirus-associated TCR beta chains were confirmed in vitro to be specific for cytomegalovirus antigens. Because the 87-base-pair reads could not distinguish some IMGT-functional V segments, including TRBV6-2 and TRBV6-3, those segments were excluded. Roughly uniform sequencing depth across donors was assumed in presence/absence analyses, although this assumption may not hold. Compared with equally common non-associated chains, HLA-associated TCR beta chains in a later analysis were more clonally expanded and had lower generation probabilities. In a later analysis, the rate of TCR association differed among HLA loci, with DRB1 alleles having the most associated TCRs and HLA-C alleles having the fewest. Because HLA typing was unavailable for some donors at each locus, only the typed subset was used in association tests. Linkage disequilibrium might explain the correlated functional status among segregating V segments, but an unknown experimental factor could not be ruled out. A further reported finding was that TCR beta sequences accurately predicted the HLA-A and HLA-B alleles for most subjects in the first cohort. For the cohort, immune exposure information was limited to CMV serostatus. Compared with the approximately 710-donor mean, donors in an Asian-associated ancestry cluster had fewer N-insertions in productive TCRs, according to a later genetic analysis. Because counts were too low, 15 to 20 rarely observed V segments, including chromosome 9 orphons, were left out of the earlier analysis of 587 of the donors. According to a later analysis, parvovirus B19, influenza, CMV and Epstein-Barr virus appeared linked to several top co-occurrence clusters. In a later analysis, some 17,000 TCR beta sequences were associated with specific HLA alleles at a false discovery rate of 0.05. Most TCR sequences were seen in very few donors, while some public TCRs were found in many individuals. The cohort was sequenced for TCR beta chains only, and without alpha or paired-chain data the features that could be detected were limited. In a later analysis, most CMV-associated TCR beta chains were found to appear HLA-restricted, with HLA associations seemingly driven largely by CMV exposure. An association between a missense DCLRE1C variant and V-gene and J-gene trimming of TCR beta chains was found in a later genetic analysis and replicated in an independent cohort. In an earlier analysis of roughly 560 of the donors, most TCR beta V segments were observed in productive rearrangements about 90% or about 30% of the time, broadly matching IMGT annotations. The study gave a list of 150 to 200 TCR beta chains associated with cytomegalovirus. When HLA alleles, especially DR and DQ, strongly co-occurred, attributing TCR associations to individual alleles was difficult. The classifier was reported to diagnose cytomegalovirus status with high specificity and sensitivity in both the original and validation cohorts. It was suggested by the authors that the approach could potentially be generalized to other disease states and immunological phenotypes.

About this clone: Its specific antigen is unknown. Nothing much larger sits one base from this clone, and base qualities are not available.

The cysteine opens and the phenylalanine closes a CDR3 of 14 amino acids. This entry keeps only the CDR3 DNA: 42 bases, framed from base 1. Compared with germline, V lacks 4 bases and J lacks 7 bases; bases without a gene match: 9. For CDR1 and CDR2, the germline V gene lists SGDLS and YYNGEE. The library was obtained by the immunoSEQ multiplex PCR assay. A mixture of 60 forward primers for TCR Vbeta segments and 13 reverse primers for TCR Jbeta segments was used in the multiplex PCR. The CDR3 region of rearranged TCR beta genes was amplified from genomic DNA with a multiplex PCR assay. The Illumina HiSeq System was used to sequence the amplified TCR beta libraries as 87-base-pair reads. As for how the authors treated the data: A later analysis tallied tens of millions of unique TCR beta chains across the 700 or so repertoires, and about 10 million of those chains were shared by two or more donors. A nearest-neighbor algorithm error-corrected the raw reads and collapsed the reads into unique sequences, merging closely related sequences to remove PCR and sequencing errors. Alignment of CDR3 sequences to IMGT reference sequences was used to assign V, D and J gene segments. Each retained sequence needed at least a six-nucleotide match to both a V gene segment and a J gene segment. Rearrangements were classified as productive when the CDR3 lacked stop codons and remained in frame with V and J, and all other rearrangements were classified as non-productive. Following IMGT convention, CDR3 was defined as the stretch from the second conserved V-encoded cysteine up to the conserved J-encoded phenylalanine. The earlier analysis of some 580 of the donors excluded any sequence lacking an unambiguous match to a single V gene segment. An earlier analysis of fewer than 750 of the donors classified V segments as functional when productive rearrangements were above 56.7% and as segregating when the standard deviation between donors was above 5%. A statistical classification framework was built to diagnose cytomegalovirus status from the catalog of TCR beta chain sequences. V and J gene assignment, in a later analysis, came from comparing TCR nucleotide sequences with IMGT/GENE-DB human TR gene sequences. The TCRdist pipeline was used in a later analysis to assign CDR3 sequences and most-parsimonious VDJ recombination scenarios. A later analysis defined each TCR beta chain by its CDR3 amino acid sequence plus V-gene family, and excluded reads lacking a unique V-gene family. As a way to deal with suspected cross-contamination and a sequencing artifact, a later analysis dropped over 550 nucleotide sequences that were highly shared and had low generation probability. For each public chain, a later analysis derived a clonal expansion index from normalized ranks of inferred template counts within each repertoire. Generation probabilities in a later analysis came from a VDJ recombination model fitted to out-of-frame rearrangements, and those results were checked against IGoR. A later analysis scored TCR-TCR, TCR-HLA and TCR-CMV co-occurrence with hypergeometric tests, applying a repertoire-size bias correction to TCR pairs. To estimate false discovery rates, a later analysis permuted the HLA or CMV assignments 20 times. In a later analysis, co-occurring TCRs were grouped using DBSCAN, with TCRdist sequence similarity added in when clustering inside HLA-allele-positive subsets. Repertoires with fewer than 30,000 or more than 120,000 public chains, plus five repertoires with anomalous nucleotide sharing, were excluded from co-occurrence clustering. TCRdb provides this immuneACCESS table in a form limited to in-frame rearrangements. Some clones are lacking; in checked studies, under half of them reflect an unresolved V gene, and why the rest are absent is not known. V and J calls plus clone size are reproduced from that table; the DNA served to infer D and trimming. The sample table records some 120,000 clones; about 80% of these occur just once. More than 1.4% of the sample comes from the top ten.

The cohort comprised 670 or so healthy bone marrow donors. Cohort members were all nominally healthy when sampled, although unrecorded immune exposures were likely present. The donor tested CMV seronegative and was one of the 352 seronegative cohort members. Each donor provided a peripheral blood sample, and peripheral blood mononuclear cells were used for TCR beta sequencing. Genomic DNA extraction from the blood cell samples was performed with the Qiagen DNeasy Blood Extraction Kit. Material: PBMCs. The receptor was derived from a young woman in good health and CMV-seronegative. The chain was built from TRBV9 and TRBJ2-7; TRBD1 aligns with 9 central bases. The base sequence is TGTGCCAGCAGCCCCTGGACAGGGGTAAGGGAGCAGTACTTC. This sequence encodes CASSPWTGVREQYF.